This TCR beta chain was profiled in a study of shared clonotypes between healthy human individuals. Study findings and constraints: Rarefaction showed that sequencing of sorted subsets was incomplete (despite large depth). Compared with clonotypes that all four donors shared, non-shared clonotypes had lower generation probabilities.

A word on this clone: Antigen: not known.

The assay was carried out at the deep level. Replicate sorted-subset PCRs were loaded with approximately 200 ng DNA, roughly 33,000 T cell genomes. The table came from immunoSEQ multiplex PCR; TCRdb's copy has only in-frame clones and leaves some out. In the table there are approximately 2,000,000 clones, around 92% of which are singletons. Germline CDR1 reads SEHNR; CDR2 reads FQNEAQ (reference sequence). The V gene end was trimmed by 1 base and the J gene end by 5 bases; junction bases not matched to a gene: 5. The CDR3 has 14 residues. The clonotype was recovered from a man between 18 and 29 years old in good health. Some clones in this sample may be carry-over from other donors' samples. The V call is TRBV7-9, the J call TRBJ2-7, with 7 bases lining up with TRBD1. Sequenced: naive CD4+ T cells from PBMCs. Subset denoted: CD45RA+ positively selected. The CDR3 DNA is TGTGCCAGCAGCTTAGGTACAGGGGACAACGAGCAGTACTTC. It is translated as CASSLGTGDNEQYF.